The present entry profiles one TCR beta chain with its context. Antigen unknown. Subjects aged 18 to 65 presented with newly diagnosed hyperthyroidism of less than 2 months' duration. This specimen comes from a study of T cells in Graves' hyperthyroidism and ophthalmopathy. Broader study findings: Ophthalmopathy was separated from stable hyperthyroidism by a 13 V-J model. The blood repertoire included most of the expanded thyroid clonotypes above 0.001.

Amplification of TCR beta CDR3 regions used RNA as the template. A first-round RT-PCR of the TCR CDR3 used the HTBI primer set. From the multiplex PCR reads, TCRdb called clonotypes with MiXCR, one entry per CDR3 protein. This table has a few hundred thousand distinct CDR3 sequences, roughly 14% appearing once. The CDR3 extends over 18 amino acids. Germline CDR1 and CDR2: SGHVS and FNYEAQ. V was clipped by 5 bases and J by 2 bases; unmatched bases: 15. The specimen was blood. The gene calls are TRBV7-6 and TRBJ2-5, with 9 bases matching TRBD1. The sequence was collected from a man aged 30 to 39 with Graves' hyperthyroidism that later progressed to Graves' ophthalmopathy. CDR3 sequence: CASSPRDRAVMVQETQYF. The CDR3 DNA follows: TGTGCCAGCAGCCCTCGGGACAGGGCCGTAATGGTTCAAGAGACCCAGTACTTC.